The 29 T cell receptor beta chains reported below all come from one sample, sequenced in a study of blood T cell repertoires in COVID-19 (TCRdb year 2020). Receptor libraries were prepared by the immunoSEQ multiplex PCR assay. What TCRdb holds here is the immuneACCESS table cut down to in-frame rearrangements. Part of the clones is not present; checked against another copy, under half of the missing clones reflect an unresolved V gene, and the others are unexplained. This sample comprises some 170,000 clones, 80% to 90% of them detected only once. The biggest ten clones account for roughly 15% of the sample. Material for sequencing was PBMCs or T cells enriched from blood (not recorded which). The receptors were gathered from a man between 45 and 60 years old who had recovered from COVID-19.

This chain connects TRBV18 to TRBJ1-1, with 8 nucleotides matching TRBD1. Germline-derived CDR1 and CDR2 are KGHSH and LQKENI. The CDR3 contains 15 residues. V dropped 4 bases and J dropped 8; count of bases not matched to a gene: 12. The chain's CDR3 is CASSLPGAGGREAFF. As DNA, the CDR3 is TGTGCCAGCTCACTCCCCGGGGCAGGGGGCCGGGAAGCTTTCTTT.

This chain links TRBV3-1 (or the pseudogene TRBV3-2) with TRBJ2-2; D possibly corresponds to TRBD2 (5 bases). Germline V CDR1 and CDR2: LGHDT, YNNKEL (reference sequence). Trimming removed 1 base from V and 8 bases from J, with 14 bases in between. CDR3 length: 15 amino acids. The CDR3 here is CASSQGSLAVGELFF. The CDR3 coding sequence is TGTGCCAGCAGCCAAGGCTCGCTAGCTGTAGGGGAGCTGTTTTTT.

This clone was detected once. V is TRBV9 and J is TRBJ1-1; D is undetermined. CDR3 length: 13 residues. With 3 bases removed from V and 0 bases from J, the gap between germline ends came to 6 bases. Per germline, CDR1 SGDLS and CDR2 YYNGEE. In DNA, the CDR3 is TGTGCCAGCAGCGGGAGCATGAACACTGAAGCTTTCTTT. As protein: CASSGSMNTEAFF.

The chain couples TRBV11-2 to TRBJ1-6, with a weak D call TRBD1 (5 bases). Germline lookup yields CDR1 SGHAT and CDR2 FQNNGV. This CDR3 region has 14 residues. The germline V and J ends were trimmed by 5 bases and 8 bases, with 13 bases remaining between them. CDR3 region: CASSLEYRYSPLHF. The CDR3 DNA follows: TGTGCCAGCAGCCTTGAGTACAGGTATTCACCCCTCCACTTT.

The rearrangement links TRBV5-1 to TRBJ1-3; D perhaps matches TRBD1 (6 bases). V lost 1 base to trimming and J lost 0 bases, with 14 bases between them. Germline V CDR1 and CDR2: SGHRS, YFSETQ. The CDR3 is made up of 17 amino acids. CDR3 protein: CASSLTSQDSSGNTIYF. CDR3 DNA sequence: TGCGCCAGCAGCTTGACGAGTCAGGACAGCTCTGGAAACACCATATATTTT. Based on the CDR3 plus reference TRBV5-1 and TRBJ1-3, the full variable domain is KAGVTQTPRYLIKTRGQQVTLSCSPISGHRSVSWYQQTPGQGLQFLFEYFSETQRNKGNFPGRFSGRQFSNSRSEMNVSTLELGDSALYLCASSLTSQDSSGNTIYFGEGSWLTVV.

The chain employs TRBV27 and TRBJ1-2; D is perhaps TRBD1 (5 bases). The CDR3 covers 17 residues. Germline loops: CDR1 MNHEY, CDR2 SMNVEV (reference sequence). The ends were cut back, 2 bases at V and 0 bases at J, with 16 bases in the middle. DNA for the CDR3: TGTGCCAGCAGTTTAACCCCACGTACAGGAGCTAACTATGGCTACACCTTC. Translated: CASSLTPRTGANYGYTF.

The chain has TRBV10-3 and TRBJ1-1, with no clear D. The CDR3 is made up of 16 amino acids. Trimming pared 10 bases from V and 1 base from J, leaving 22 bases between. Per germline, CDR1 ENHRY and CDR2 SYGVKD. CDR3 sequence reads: CATRTEPRRGNTEAFF. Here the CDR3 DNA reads TGTGCCACCCGGACGGAGCCGCGCCGGGGGAACACTGAAGCTTTCTTT.

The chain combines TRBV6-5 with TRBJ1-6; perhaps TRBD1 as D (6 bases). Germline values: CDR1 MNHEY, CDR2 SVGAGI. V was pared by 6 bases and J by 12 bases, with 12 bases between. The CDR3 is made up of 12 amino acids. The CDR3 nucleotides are TGTGCCAGCAGCCGAGGGGGAGAACCCCTCCACTTT. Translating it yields CASSRGGEPLHF.

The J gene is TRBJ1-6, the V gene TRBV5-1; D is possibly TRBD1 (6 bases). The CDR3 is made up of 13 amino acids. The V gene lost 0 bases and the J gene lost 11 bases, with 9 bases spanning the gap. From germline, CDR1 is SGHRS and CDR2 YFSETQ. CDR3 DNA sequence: TGCGCCAGCAGCTTGGCTGGGGGCCCACCCCTCCACTTT. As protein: CASSLAGGPPLHF.

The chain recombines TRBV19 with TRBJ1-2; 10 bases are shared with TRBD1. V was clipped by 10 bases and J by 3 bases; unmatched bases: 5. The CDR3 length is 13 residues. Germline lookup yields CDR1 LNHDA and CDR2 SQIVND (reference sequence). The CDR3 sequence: CATGTGADYGYTF. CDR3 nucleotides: TGTGCCACCGGGACAGGGGCGGACTATGGCTACACCTTC.

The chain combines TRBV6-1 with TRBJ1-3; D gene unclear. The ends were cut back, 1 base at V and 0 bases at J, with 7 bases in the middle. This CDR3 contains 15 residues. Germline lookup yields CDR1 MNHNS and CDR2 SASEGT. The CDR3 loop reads CASSEVGVSGNTIYF. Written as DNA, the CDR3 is TGTGCCAGCAGTGAAGTAGGAGTCTCTGGAAACACCATATATTTT.

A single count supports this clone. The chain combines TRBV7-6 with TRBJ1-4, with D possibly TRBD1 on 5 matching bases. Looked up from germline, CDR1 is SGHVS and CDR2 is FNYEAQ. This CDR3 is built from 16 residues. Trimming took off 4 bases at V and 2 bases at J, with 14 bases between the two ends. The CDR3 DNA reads TGTGCCAGCAGCTCCGTGGCGTGGGGCACTAATGAAAAACTGTTTTTT. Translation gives CASSSVAWGTNEKLFF.

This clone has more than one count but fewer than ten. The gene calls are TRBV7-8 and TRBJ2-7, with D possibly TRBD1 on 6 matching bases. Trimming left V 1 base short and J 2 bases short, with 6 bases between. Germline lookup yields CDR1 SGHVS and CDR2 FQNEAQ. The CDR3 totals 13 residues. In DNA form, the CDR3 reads TGTGCCAGCAGCTTAGGGGACACCTACGAGCAGTACTTC. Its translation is CASSLGDTYEQYF.

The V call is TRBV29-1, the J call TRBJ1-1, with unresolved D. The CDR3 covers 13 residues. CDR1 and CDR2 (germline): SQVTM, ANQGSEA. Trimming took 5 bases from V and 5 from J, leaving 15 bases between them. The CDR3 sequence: CSVIGHPGTEAFF. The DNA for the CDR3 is TGCAGCGTTATAGGGCACCCGGGGACTGAAGCTTTCTTT.

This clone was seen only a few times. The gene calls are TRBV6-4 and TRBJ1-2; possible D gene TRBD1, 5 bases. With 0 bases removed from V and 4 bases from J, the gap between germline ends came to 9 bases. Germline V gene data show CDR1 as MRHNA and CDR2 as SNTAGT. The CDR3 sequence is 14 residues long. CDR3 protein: CASSDSTGSYGYTF. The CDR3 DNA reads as TGTGCCAGCAGTGACTCTACAGGTTCCTATGGCTACACCTTC.

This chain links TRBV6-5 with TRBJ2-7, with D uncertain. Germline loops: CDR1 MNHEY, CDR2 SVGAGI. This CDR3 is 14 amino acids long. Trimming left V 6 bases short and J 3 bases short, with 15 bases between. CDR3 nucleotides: TGTGCCAGCAGCACTAACCCTTTGTTCTACGAGCAGTACTTC. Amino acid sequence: CASSTNPLFYEQYF.

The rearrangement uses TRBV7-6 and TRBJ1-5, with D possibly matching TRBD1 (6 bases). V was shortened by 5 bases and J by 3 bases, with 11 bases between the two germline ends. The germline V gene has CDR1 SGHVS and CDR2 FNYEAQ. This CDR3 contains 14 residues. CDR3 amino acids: CASSAGQPNQPQHF. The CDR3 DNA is TGTGCCAGCAGCGCAGGACAGCCCAATCAGCCCCAGCATTTT.

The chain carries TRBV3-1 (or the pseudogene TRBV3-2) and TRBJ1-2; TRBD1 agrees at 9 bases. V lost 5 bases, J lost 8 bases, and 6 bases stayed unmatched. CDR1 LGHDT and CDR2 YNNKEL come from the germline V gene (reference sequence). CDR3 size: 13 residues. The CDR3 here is CASSAGTGLGYTF. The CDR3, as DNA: TGTGCCAGCAGCGCCGGGACAGGGTTGGGCTACACCTTC.

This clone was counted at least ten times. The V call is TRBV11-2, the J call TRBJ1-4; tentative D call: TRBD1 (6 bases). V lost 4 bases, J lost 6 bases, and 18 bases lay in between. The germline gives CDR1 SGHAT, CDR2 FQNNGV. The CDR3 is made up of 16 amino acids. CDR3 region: CASSSRPQGSHEKLFF. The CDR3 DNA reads TGTGCCAGCAGCTCTCGCCCACAGGGATCCCATGAAAAACTGTTTTTT.

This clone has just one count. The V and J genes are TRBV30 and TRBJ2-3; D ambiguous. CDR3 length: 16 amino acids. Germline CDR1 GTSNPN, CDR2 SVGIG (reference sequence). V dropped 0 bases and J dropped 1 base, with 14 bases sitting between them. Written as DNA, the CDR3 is TGTGCCTGGAGTGTAGGTCTGGCCGGAGGCACAGATACGCAGTATTTT. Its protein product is CAWSVGLAGGTDTQYF.

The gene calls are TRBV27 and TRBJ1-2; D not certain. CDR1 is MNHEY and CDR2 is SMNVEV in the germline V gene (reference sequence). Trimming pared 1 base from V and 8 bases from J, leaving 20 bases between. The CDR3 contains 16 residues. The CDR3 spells CASSLYSPALGDGYTF. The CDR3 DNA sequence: TGTGCCAGCAGTTTATATTCCCCAGCGCTAGGTGACGGCTACACCTTC.

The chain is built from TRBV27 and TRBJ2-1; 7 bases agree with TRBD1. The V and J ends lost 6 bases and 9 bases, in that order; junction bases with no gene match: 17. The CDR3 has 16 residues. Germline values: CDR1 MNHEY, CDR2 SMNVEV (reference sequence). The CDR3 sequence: CASSLRSDRAIVEQFF. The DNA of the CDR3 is TGTGCCAGCAGCCTAAGGTCAGACAGGGCGATTGTTGAGCAGTTCTTC.

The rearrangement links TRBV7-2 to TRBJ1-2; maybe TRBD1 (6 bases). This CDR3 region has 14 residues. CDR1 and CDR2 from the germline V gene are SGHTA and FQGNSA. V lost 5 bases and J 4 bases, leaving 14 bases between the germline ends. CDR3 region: CASSPKQGSYGYTF. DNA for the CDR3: TGTGCCAGCAGCCCGAAACAGGGATCCTATGGCTACACCTTC. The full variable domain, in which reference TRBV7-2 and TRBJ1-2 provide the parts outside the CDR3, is GAGVSQSPSNKVTEKGKDVELRCDPISGHTALYWYRQSLGQGLEFLIYFQGNSAPDKSGLPSDRFSAERTGGSVSTLTIQRTQQEDSAVYLCASSPKQGSYGYTFGSGTRLTVV.

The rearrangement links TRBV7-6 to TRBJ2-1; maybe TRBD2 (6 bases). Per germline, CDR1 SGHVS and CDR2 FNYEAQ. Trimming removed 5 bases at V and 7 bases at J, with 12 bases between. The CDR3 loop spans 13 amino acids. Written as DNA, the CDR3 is TGTGCCAGCAGCCCGCGACTAGTAAATGAGCAGTTCTTC. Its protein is CASSPRLVNEQFF.

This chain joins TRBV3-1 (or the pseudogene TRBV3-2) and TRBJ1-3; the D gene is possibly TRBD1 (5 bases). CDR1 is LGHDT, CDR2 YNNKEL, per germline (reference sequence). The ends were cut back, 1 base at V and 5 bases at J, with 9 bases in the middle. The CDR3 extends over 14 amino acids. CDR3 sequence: CASSQVGGRNTIYF. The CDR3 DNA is TGTGCCAGCAGCCAAGTTGGGGGGAGAAACACCATATATTTT.

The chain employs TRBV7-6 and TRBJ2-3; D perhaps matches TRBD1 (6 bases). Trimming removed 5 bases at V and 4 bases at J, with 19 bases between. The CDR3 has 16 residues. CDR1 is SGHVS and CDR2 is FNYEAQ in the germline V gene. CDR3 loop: CASSRRTAVSADTQYF. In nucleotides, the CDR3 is TGTGCCAGCAGCCGGCGGACAGCCGTGAGCGCAGATACGCAGTATTTT.

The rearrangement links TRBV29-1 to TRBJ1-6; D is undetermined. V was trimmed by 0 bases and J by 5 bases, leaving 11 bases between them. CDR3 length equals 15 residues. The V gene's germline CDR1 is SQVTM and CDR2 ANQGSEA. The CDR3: CSVEEDATNNSPLHF. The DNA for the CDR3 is TGCAGCGTTGAAGAAGACGCGACAAATAATTCACCCCTCCACTTT.

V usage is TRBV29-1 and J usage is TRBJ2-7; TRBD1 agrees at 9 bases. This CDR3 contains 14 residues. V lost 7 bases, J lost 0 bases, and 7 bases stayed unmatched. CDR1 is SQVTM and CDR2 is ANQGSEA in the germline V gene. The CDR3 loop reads CSADPGQGSYEQYF. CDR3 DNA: TGCAGCGCTGACCCGGGACAGGGCTCCTACGAGCAGTACTTC.

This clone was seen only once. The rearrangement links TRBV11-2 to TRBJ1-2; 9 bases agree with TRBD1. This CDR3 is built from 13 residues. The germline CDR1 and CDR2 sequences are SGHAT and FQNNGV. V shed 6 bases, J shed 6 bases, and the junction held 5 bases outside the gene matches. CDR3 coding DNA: TGTGCCAGCAGACTACAGGGGGCGGATGGCTACACCTTC. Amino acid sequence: CASRLQGADGYTF.